These T cell receptor beta chains were read from a single sample in a study of blood T cell repertoires in COVID-19. This table comes from immunoSEQ multiplex PCR, and its TCRdb copy is limited to in-frame clones, with some not included. Among about 260,000 clones listed, over 80% were seen once. The sequenced sample consisted of peripheral blood. Receptors originate from a middle-aged woman who had recovered from COVID-19. The CDR3 runs from the conserved cysteine through the conserved F or W. Fields, in order: V gene, clone size, J gene, CDR3 protein. Only part of the rows carry a size: once, few, many, or a class if the clone is expanded.

TRBV11-2	.	TRBJ1-5	CASSLVYNQPQHF
TRBV10-3	.	TRBJ1-3	CAISEWDRAAGNTIYF
TRBV19	.	TRBJ1-6	CASKGRQGNSPLHF
TRBV6-5	.	TRBJ1-1	CASRNRGKAEAFF
TRBV19	.	TRBJ1-5	CASSIRGSYQPQHF
TRBV29-1	.	TRBJ1-2	CSVGDRENGYTF
TRBV7-6	.	TRBJ1-4	CASSFMGQGGEKLFF
TRBV11-2	.	TRBJ1-2	CASSLGESYGYTF
TRBV5-6	.	TRBJ2-5	CASSATGAQETQYF
TRBV20-1	.	TRBJ2-7	CSASPGAYEQYF
TRBV2	few	TRBJ1-1	CASTKKGVEAFF
TRBV6-1	.	TRBJ2-7	CASSVGRGLSFSYEQYF